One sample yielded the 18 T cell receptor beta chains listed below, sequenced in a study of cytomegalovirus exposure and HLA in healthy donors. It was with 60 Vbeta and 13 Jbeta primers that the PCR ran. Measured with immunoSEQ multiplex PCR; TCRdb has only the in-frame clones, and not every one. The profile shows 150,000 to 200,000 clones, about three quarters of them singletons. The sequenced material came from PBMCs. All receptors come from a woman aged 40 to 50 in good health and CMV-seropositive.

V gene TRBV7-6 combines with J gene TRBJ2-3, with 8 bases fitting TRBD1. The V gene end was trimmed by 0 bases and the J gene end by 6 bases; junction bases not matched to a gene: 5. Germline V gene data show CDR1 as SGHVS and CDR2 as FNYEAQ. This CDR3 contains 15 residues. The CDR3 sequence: CASSLALRGRDTQYF. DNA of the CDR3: TGTGCCAGCAGCTTAGCGCTCAGGGGGCGGGATACGCAGTATTTT.

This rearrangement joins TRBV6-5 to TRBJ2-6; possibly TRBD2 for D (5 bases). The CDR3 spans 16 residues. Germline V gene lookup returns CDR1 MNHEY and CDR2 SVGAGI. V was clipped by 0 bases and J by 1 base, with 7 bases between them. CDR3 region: CASSYSTGSGANVLTF. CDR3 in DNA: TGTGCCAGCAGTTACTCGACGGGGTCTGGGGCCAACGTCCTGACTTTC.

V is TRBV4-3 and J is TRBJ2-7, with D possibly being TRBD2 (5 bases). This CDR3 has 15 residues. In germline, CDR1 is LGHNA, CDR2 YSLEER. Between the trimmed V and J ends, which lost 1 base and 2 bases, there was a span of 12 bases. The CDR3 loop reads CASSQGQLGAYEQYF. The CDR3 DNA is TGCGCCAGCAGCCAAGGTCAGCTCGGGGCCTACGAGCAGTACTTC.

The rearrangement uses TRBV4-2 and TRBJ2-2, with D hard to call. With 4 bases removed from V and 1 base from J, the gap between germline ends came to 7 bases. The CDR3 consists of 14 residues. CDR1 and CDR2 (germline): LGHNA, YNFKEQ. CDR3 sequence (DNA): TGTGCCAGCAGCCCACCAGGGAACACCGGGGAGCTGTTTTTT. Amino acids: CASSPPGNTGELFF.

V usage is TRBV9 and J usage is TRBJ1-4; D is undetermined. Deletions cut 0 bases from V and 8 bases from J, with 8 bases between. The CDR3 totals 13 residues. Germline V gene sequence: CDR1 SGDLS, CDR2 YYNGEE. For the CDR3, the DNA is TGTGCCAGCAGCGTAGGAACAGTGGAAAAACTGTTTTTT. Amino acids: CASSVGTVEKLFF.

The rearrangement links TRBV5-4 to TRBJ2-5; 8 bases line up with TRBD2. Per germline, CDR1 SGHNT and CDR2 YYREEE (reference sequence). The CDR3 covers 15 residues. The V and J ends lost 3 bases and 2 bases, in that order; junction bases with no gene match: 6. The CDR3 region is CASSSGGVGQETQYF. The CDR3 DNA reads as TGTGCCAGCAGCTCGGGGGGGGTGGGGCAAGAGACCCAGTACTTC.

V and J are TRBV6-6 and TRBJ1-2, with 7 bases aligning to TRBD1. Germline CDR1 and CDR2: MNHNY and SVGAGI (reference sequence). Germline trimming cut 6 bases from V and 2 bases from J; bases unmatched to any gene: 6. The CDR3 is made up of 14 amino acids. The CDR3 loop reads CASSSRGSNYGYTF. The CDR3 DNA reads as TGTGCCAGCAGCTCCAGGGGGTCCAACTATGGCTACACCTTC.

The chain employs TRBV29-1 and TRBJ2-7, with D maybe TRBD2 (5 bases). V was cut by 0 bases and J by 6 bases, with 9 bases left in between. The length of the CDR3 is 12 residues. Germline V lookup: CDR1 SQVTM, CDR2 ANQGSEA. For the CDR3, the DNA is TGCAGCGTTGAAGATCAAGGAGGCGAGCAGTACTTC. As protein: CSVEDQGGEQYF.

The CDR3 loop reads CASSIFGQPQHF. CDR3 DNA sequence: TGTGCCAGTAGTATATTCGGTCAGCCCCAGCATTTT. The chain recombines TRBV19 with TRBJ1-5; D remains ambiguous. This CDR3 is 12 amino acids long. Between the trimmed V and J ends, which lost 2 bases and 6 bases, there was a span of 5 bases. Germline CDR1 and CDR2: LNHDA and SQIVND (reference sequence).

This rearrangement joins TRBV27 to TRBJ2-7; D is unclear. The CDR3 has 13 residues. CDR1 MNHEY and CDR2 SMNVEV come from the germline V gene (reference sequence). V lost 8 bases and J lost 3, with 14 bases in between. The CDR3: CASGWAGDYEQYF. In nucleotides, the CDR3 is TGTGCCAGCGGGTGGGCAGGCGACTACGAGCAGTACTTC.

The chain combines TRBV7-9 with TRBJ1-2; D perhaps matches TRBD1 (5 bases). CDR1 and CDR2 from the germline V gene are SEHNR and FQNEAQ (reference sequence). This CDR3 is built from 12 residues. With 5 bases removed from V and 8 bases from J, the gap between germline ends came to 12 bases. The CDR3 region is CASSTQGRGYTF. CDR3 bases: TGTGCCAGCAGCACCCAGGGAAGAGGCTACACCTTC.

In nucleotides, the CDR3 is TGTGCCAGCAGCTCGGGACTAGCCACAGATACGCAGTATTTT. It specifies CASSSGLATDTQYF. The gene calls are TRBV7-9 and TRBJ2-3, with 9 bases matching TRBD2. Per the germline V gene, CDR1 is SEHNR and CDR2 is FQNEAQ (reference sequence). The junction had 1 base not matched to a gene; V was cut back by 4 bases and J by 2 bases. The CDR3 is 14 residues long. Full variable domain (missing parts from reference TRBV7-9 and TRBJ2-3): DTGVSQNPRHKITKRGQNVTFRCDPISEHNRLYWYRQTLGQGPEFLTYFQNEAQLEKSRLLSDRFSAERPKGSFSTLEIQRTEQGDSAMYLCASSSGLATDTQYFGPGTRLTVL.

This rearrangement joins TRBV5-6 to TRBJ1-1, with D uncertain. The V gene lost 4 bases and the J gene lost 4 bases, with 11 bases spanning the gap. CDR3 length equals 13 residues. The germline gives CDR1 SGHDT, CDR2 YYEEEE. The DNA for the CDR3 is TGTGCCAGCAGCCCCTTGGAGGTCACTGAAGCTTTCTTT. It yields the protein CASSPLEVTEAFF.

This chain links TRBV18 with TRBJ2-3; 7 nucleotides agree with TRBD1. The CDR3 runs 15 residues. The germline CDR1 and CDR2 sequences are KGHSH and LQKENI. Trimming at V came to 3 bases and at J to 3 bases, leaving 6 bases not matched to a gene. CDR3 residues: CASSPRTGGTDTQYF. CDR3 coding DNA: TGTGCCAGCTCACCTCGGACAGGTGGGACAGATACGCAGTATTTT.

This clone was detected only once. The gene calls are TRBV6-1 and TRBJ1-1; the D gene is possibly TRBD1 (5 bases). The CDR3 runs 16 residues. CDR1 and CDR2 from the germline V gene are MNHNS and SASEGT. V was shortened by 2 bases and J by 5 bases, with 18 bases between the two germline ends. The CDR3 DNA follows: TGTGCCAGCAGTGAATGGGGGGGAGGTCGGGGAACTGAAGCTTTCTTT. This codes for CASSEWGGGRGTEAFF.

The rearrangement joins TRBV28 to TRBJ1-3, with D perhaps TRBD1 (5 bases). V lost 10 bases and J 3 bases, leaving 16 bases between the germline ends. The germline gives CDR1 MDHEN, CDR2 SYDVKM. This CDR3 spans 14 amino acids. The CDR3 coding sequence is TGTGCCACCGCTGCCCCAGGGAATGGAAACACCATATATTTT. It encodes CATAAPGNGNTIYF. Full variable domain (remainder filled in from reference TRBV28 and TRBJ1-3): DVKVTQSSRYLVKRTGEKVFLECVQDMDHENMFWYRQDPGLGLRLIYFSYDVKMKEKGDIPEGYSVSREKKERFSLILESASTNQTSMYLCATAAPGNGNTIYFGEGSWLTVV.

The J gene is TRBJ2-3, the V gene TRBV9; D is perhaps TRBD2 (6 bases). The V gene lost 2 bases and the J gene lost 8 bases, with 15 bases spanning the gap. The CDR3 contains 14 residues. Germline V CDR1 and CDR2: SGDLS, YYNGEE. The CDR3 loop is CASSVGGTTGTQYF. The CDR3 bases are TGTGCCAGCAGCGTCGGCGGGACGACCGGTACGCAGTATTTT.

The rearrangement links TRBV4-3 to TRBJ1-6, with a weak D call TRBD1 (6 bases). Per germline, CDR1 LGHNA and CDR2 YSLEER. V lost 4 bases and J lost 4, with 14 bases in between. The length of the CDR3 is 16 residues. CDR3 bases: TGCGCCAGCAGCCCGTCCTCGGACAGTTATAATTCACCCCTCCACTTT. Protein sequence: CASSPSSDSYNSPLHF.